This T cell receptor (beta chain) was identified in a study of vaccination and CD4 T cells after COVID-19. Regarding this clonotype: Its antigen is not identified.

This CDR3 region has 15 residues. V lost 3 bases, J lost 0 bases, and 6 bases lay in between. Germline CDR1 and CDR2: ENHRY and SYGVKD. Treatment defined: approximately nine-day PBMC culture with coronavirus spike peptide pools or control peptides (ViraFEST assay). Sequencing of cultured CD4+ T cell DNA used the Oncomine TCR Beta short-read assay. TCRdb re-called the PCR reads through MiXCR, storing one row per CDR3 protein. Here the sample spans 12,000 or so distinct CDR3 sequences, under 35% being singletons. Sequencing used CD4+ T cells from blood, cultured in vitro, obtained before SARS-CoV-2 vaccination. This TCR derives from a human donor who received a COVID-19 vaccine. The chain recombines TRBV10-3 with TRBJ1-6; no definite D call. The CDR3 reads CAISEQSSYNSPLHF. In DNA form, the CDR3 reads TGTGCCATCAGTGAACAGAGCTCCTATAATTCACCCCTCCACTTT.